This TCR beta chain emerged from a study of T cell repertoires in cytomegalovirus infection. V was trimmed by 2 bases and J by 0 bases, leaving 10 bases between them. The CDR3 runs to 15 residues. TCRdb used MiXCR to reprocess the reads, holding one entry per CDR3 protein. The sample comprises about 830,000 distinct CDR3 sequences, over 25% of which are singletons, and around an eighth rests with the top ten. This clonotype has more than one count but fewer than ten. The antigen is undetermined. The J gene is TRBJ1-1, the V gene TRBV12-3 or TRBV12-4; D is unresolved. This clonotype was sampled from a human donor in good health (CMV status not recorded). Some clones in this sample may be carry-over from other donors' samples. The sample was cultured CD8+ T cells from PBMCs, taken from culture after CMV antigen stimulation. CDR3 region: CASSLTSYMNTEAFF. Here the CDR3 DNA reads TGTGCCAGCAGTTTAACGTCCTACATGAACACTGAAGCTTTCTTT.